This TCR beta chain emerged from a study of post-analysis software for immune sequencing data. Whole-study findings and limits: There were roughly five TRBV segments more frequent in patients than controls, and TRBV5-6, TRBV5-1 and TRBV20-1 were among them.

There are 16 residues in the CDR3. Germline lookup yields CDR1 SGHRS and CDR2 YFSETQ. V was shortened by 4 bases and J by 1 base, with 15 bases between the two germline ends. The library was made from cDNA and included unique molecular identifiers. Approximately 450,000 cDNA molecules were recovered from an input of 1 to 10 million T cells. TCRdb re-called the PCR reads through MiXCR, storing one row per CDR3 protein. The sample has hundreds of thousands of distinct CDR3 sequences, approximately 60% seen once; the top ten hold about 11%. This clonotype was seen a single time. What it recognizes is unknown.

Sequences were obtained from blood. The chain employs TRBV5-1 and TRBJ2-1, with D perhaps TRBD1 (6 bases). The sequence derives from a girl aged 2 to 9 with multiple sclerosis. CDR3 sequence (DNA): TGCGCCAGCAGCGTACAGGGTGATGGGTCCTACAATGAGCAGTTCTTC. Residues: CASSVQGDGSYNEQFF.